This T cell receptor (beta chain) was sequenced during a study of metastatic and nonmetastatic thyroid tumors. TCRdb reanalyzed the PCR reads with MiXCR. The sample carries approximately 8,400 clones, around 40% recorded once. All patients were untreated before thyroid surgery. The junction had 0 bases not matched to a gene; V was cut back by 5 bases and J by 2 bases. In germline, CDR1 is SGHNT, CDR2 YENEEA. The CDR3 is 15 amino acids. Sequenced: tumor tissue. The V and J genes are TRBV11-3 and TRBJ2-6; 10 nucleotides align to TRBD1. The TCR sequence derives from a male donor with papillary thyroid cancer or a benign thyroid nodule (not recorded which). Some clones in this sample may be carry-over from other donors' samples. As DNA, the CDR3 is TGTGCCAGCAGCGACAGGGGGCCTGGGGCCAACGTCCTGACTTTC. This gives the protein CASSDRGPGANVLTF.